This T cell receptor (beta chain) was sequenced for a study of T-cell reconstitution after alpha-beta-depleted transplantation in children. Notes on the study in general: One year after transplant, T-cell counts and diversity came mostly from newly produced T cells. Expanded graft clones, several hundred of them, were reportedly the source of alpha-beta T cells about two months after transplant.

The CDR3 runs 14 residues. V was cut by 7 bases and J by 1 base, with 13 bases left in between. CDR1 and CDR2 (germline): LNHDA, SQIVND (reference sequence). Unique molecular identifiers were incorporated into the prepared TCRbeta library. From the PCR reads, TCRdb called clonotypes with MiXCR, one entry per CDR3 protein. The table records around 450,000 distinct CDR3 sequences, roughly 10% of them present only once. With respect to this clonotype: Its matching antigen is unknown.

The rearrangement joins TRBV19 to TRBJ1-1, with D unclear. The input for sequencing was PBMCs, taken before TCRalphabeta/CD19-depleted stem cell transplant. This receptor was taken from a child under 10 years old with inherited bone marrow failure, due to receive a stem cell transplant. CDR3 loop: CASIQTPENTEAFF. Written as DNA, the CDR3 is TGTGCCAGTATCCAGACACCCGAGAACACTGAAGCTTTCTTT.